These 23 T cell receptor beta chains share one sample of origin, sequenced in a study of blood T cell repertoires in COVID-19. The protocol was immunoSEQ multiplex PCR, while the TCRdb copy is restricted to in-frame clones and leaves out a portion. The data show some 250,000 clones, more than 75% seen once. The material sequenced was peripheral blood. Receptors were obtained from a woman in her 40s who had recovered from COVID-19.

V is TRBV6-5 and J is TRBJ1-2; a weak D match, TRBD1 (6 bases). The CDR3 runs 14 residues. Per the germline V gene, CDR1 is MNHEY and CDR2 is SVGAGI. V lost 9 bases and J 0 bases, leaving 14 bases between the germline ends. The CDR3 bases are TGTGCCAGTTCAATCGGACAGACTAACTATGGCTACACCTTC. As protein: CASSIGQTNYGYTF.

The chain employs TRBV2 and TRBJ2-1; D might be TRBD1 (5 bases). Deletions cut 3 bases from V and 4 bases from J, with 7 bases between. The CDR3 has 13 amino acids. Looked up from germline, CDR1 is SNHLY and CDR2 is FYNNEI. The CDR3 DNA is TGTGCCAGCAGTGAGGGGCTGTACAATGAGCAGTTCTTC. Encoded protein: CASSEGLYNEQFF.

This chain joins TRBV27 and TRBJ2-1; TRBD1 matches 9 bases. V dropped 1 base and J dropped 6; count of bases not matched to a gene: 7. The CDR3 is 16 amino acids. Looked up from germline, CDR1 is MNHEY and CDR2 is SMNVEV (reference sequence). CDR3: CASSLYGGTGTNEQFF. The CDR3 DNA follows: TGTGCCAGCAGTTTATACGGTGGGACAGGGACCAATGAGCAGTTCTTC.

The chain uses TRBV11-2 and TRBJ2-7; D may be TRBD2 (7 bases). Germline assignment: CDR1 SGHAT and CDR2 FQNNGV. Deletions cut 4 bases from V and 6 bases from J, with 22 bases between. There are 16 residues in the CDR3. The CDR3 here is CASSSRGGAGRAEQYF. The CDR3 nucleotides read TGTGCCAGCAGCTCCCGAGGGGGAGCGGGGCGGGCCGAGCAGTACTTC.

The chain employs TRBV6-5 and TRBJ1-5; weak D call: TRBD1 (5 bases). Germline CDR1 MNHEY, CDR2 SVGAGI. The V and J ends lost 6 bases and 4 bases respectively, with 10 bases between them. This CDR3 is built from 13 residues. The CDR3 nucleotides are TGTGCCAGCAGCCGGAGACAGAATCAGCCCCAGCATTTT. It translates to CASSRRQNQPQHF.

CDR3 residues: CASSLLTHTSGADTQYF. In nucleotides, the CDR3 is TGTGCCAGCAGCCTACTCACCCACACTAGCGGGGCGGATACGCAGTATTTT. The chain has TRBV7-2 and TRBJ2-3; 10 bases agree with TRBD2. This CDR3 has 17 residues. The germline V gene has CDR1 SGHTA and CDR2 FQGNSA. V gave up 5 bases and J gave up 6 bases; unmatched junction bases: 14.

The V gene is TRBV7-2, the J gene TRBJ2-5; 13 bases are a match to TRBD2. J was trimmed by 5 bases and V by 1 base; bases with no gene match: 7. Germline CDR1 and CDR2: SGHTA and FQGNSA. The length of the CDR3 is 17 residues. In DNA, the CDR3 is TGTGCCAGCAGCTTAGGGCCACTAGCGGGAGGGGGGGAGACCCAGTACTTC. It yields the protein CASSLGPLAGGGETQYF. Using reference TRBV7-2 and TRBJ2-5 for the parts outside the CDR3, the full variable domain is GAGVSQSPSNKVTEKGKDVELRCDPISGHTALYWYRQSLGQGLEFLIYFQGNSAPDKSGLPSDRFSAERTGGSVSTLTIQRTQQEDSAVYLCASSLGPLAGGGETQYFGPGTRLLVL.

This clone was picked up a small number of times. The rearrangement joins TRBV18 to TRBJ1-5; unclear D gene. The CDR3 has 15 residues. CDR1 is KGHSH and CDR2 is LQKENI in the germline V gene. Trimming cost V 3 bases and J 1 base, with 10 bases left between them. This chain's CDR3 is CASSPFAGSNQPQHF. DNA of the CDR3: TGTGCCAGCTCACCTTTTGCGGGGAGCAATCAGCCCCAGCATTTT.

The chain couples TRBV24-1 to TRBJ2-1; 9 bases are shared with TRBD2. This CDR3 has 16 residues. V lost 4 bases, J lost 9 bases, and 12 bases stayed unmatched. In germline, CDR1 is KGHDR, CDR2 SFDVKD. The CDR3 here is CATSDPLGTSRLEQFF. CDR3 nucleotides: TGTGCCACCAGTGACCCACTGGGGACTAGCCGTCTTGAGCAGTTCTTC.

The CDR3 bases are TGTGCCAGCTCATCGTCTCGGGAGTCCATATATTTT. Translation: CASSSSRESIYF. The V call is TRBV18, the J call TRBJ1-3, with D uncertain. The length of the CDR3 is 12 residues. V was pared by 5 bases and J by 11 bases, with 13 bases between. Germline-derived CDR1 and CDR2 are KGHSH and LQKENI.

This clone has just one count. V usage is TRBV4-3 and J usage is TRBJ1-2; no firm D call. The V end was cut by 1 base, the J end by 5 bases, with 17 bases between. The CDR3 consists of 16 residues. The germline V gene encodes CDR1 LGHNA and CDR2 YSLEER. DNA for the CDR3: TGCGCCAGCAGCCAAGCACCACGTACGCCGAGGTATGGCTACACCTTC. Its translation: CASSQAPRTPRYGYTF.

The rearrangement joins TRBV7-9 to TRBJ1-4; 8 positions agree with TRBD1. J gave up 7 bases and V 5 bases, and 9 bases lay outside the gene matches. Per the germline V gene, CDR1 is SEHNR and CDR2 is FQNEAQ (reference sequence). The CDR3 loop spans 15 amino acids. The CDR3 sequence is CASSPRQGKGEKLFF. The CDR3 bases are TGTGCCAGCAGCCCCAGACAGGGGAAGGGTGAAAAACTGTTTTTT. The variable domain in full, with the rest retrieved from reference TRBV7-9 and TRBJ1-4, is DTGVSQNPRHKITKRGQNVTFRCDPISEHNRLYWYRQTLGQGPEFLTYFQNEAQLEKSRLLSDRFSAERPKGSFSTLEIQRTEQGDSAMYLCASSPRQGKGEKLFFGSGTQLSVL.

The chain couples TRBV7-2 to TRBJ2-3; a possible D gene is TRBD2 (5 bases). The CDR3 is made up of 16 amino acids. Looked up from germline, CDR1 is SGHTA and CDR2 is FQGNSA. V lost 5 bases, J lost 3 bases, and 18 bases lay in between. CDR3 residues: CASSPPLRDGTDTQYF. In nucleotides, the CDR3 is TGTGCCAGCAGCCCCCCCTTACGGGATGGAACAGATACGCAGTATTTT. Looking up the rest from reference TRBV7-2 and TRBJ2-3 gives the full variable domain: GAGVSQSPSNKVTEKGKDVELRCDPISGHTALYWYRQSLGQGLEFLIYFQGNSAPDKSGLPSDRFSAERTGGSVSTLTIQRTQQEDSAVYLCASSPPLRDGTDTQYFGPGTRLTVL.

The rearrangement links TRBV30 to TRBJ2-1, with D possibly matching TRBD2 (6 bases). Germline CDR1 is GTSNPN and CDR2 is SVGIG (reference sequence). Trimming removed 0 bases at V and 12 bases at J, with 15 bases between. The CDR3 totals 13 residues. CDR3 protein: CAWSVLEAGGQFF. CDR3 DNA sequence: TGTGCCTGGAGTGTTCTGGAAGCGGGTGGGCAGTTCTTC.

The sample holds one count of this clone. The rearrangement links TRBV12-3 or TRBV12-4 to TRBJ2-7; D perhaps matches TRBD2 (5 bases). The CDR3 consists of 11 residues. Trimming cost V 3 bases and J 6 bases, with 6 bases left between them. The CDR3 region has the DNA TGTGCCAGCAGTTTCGGGGTCGAGCAGTACTTC. As protein: CASSFGVEQYF.

J is TRBJ1-4 and V is TRBV7-8, with D possibly matching TRBD1 (5 bases). Germline V gene data show CDR1 as SGHVS and CDR2 as FQNEAQ. There are 14 residues in the CDR3. Deletions cut 0 bases from V and 11 bases from J, with 13 bases between. The CDR3 loop is CASSLANRGGKLFF. CDR3 coding DNA: TGTGCCAGCAGCTTAGCAAACCGGGGGGGGAAACTGTTTTTT.

V is TRBV3-1 (or the pseudogene TRBV3-2) and J is TRBJ2-5, with 9 bases identical to TRBD2. The germline V gene has CDR1 LGHDT and CDR2 YNNKEL (reference sequence). This CDR3 has 16 amino acids. J lost 2 bases, V lost 4 bases, and 8 bases had no gene match. CDR3 region: CASSRQLTSGQETQYF. As DNA, the CDR3 is TGTGCCAGCAGCCGCCAATTAACTAGCGGGCAAGAGACCCAGTACTTC.

The V call is TRBV18, the J call TRBJ2-7; possibly TRBD2 for D (5 bases). The V and J ends lost 0 bases and 3 bases respectively, with 6 bases between them. CDR3 length equals 13 residues. The germline V gene encodes CDR1 KGHSH and CDR2 LQKENI. The CDR3 coding sequence is TGTGCCAGCTCACCACCCGGGGTCTACGAGCAGTACTTC. This translates into CASSPPGVYEQYF.

The V and J genes are TRBV29-1 and TRBJ2-3; D is unresolved. The CDR3 extends over 14 amino acids. Germline V CDR1 and CDR2: SQVTM, ANQGSEA. Trimming took off 3 bases at V and 0 bases at J, with 10 bases between the two ends. The CDR3 loop is CSVDGGPSTDTQYF. CDR3 sequence (DNA): TGCAGCGTTGACGGCGGTCCCAGCACAGATACGCAGTATTTT.

The V gene is TRBV7-3, the J gene TRBJ2-2; possibly TRBD1 for D (5 bases). V was pared by 5 bases and J by 5 bases, with 15 bases between. The CDR3 contains 15 residues. Germline V lookup: CDR1 SGHTA, CDR2 FQGTGA. CDR3 sequence reads: CASSSRVVGTGELFF. DNA of the CDR3: TGTGCCAGCAGCAGCAGGGTGGTGGGGACCGGGGAGCTGTTTTTT.

This CDR3 reads CASSSGGYGYTF. In DNA, the CDR3 is TGTGCCAGCAGTTCGGGTGGCTATGGCTACACCTTC. The chain couples TRBV27 to TRBJ1-2, with D unclear. The CDR3 totals 12 residues. Germline V gene data show CDR1 as MNHEY and CDR2 as SMNVEV (reference sequence). Trimming took off 4 bases at V and 4 bases at J, with 7 bases between the two ends.

The chain combines TRBV6-5 with TRBJ1-2, with D possibly TRBD1 on 5 matching bases. Germline V gene data show CDR1 as MNHEY and CDR2 as SVGAGI. The CDR3 is 13 amino acids. Trimming pared 4 bases from V and 6 bases from J, leaving 12 bases between. The DNA for the CDR3 is TGTGCCAGCAGTTGGGGGGGAGGGGATGGCTACACCTTC. It is translated as CASSWGGGDGYTF.

This clone was seen only once. The chain employs TRBV19 and TRBJ2-1; D may be TRBD2 (6 bases). The CDR3 runs to 15 residues. V shed 4 bases and J shed 3 bases, with 13 bases lying between them. Germline-derived CDR1 and CDR2 are LNHDA and SQIVND (reference sequence). This CDR3 is CASSTGGNLYNEQFF. The CDR3, as DNA: TGTGCCAGTAGTACCGGGGGAAACCTCTACAATGAGCAGTTCTTC.